This T cell receptor (beta chain) derives from a study of blood T cell repertoires in COVID-19. The overall study: Sample material is recorded as cDNA or gDNA derived from T cells, B-cell-depleted T cells, or PBMCs.

Measured with immunoSEQ multiplex PCR; TCRdb has only the in-frame clones, and not every one. The sample lists 400,000 to 450,000 clones; approximately 90% were seen once. This CDR3 is built from 13 residues. Germline assignment: CDR1 SGHNT and CDR2 YYREEE (reference sequence). J gave up 2 bases and V 9 bases, and 5 bases lay outside the gene matches. The clonotype originates from a woman between 45 and 65 years old with COVID-19, enrolled during active disease. The sequenced sample consisted of peripheral blood. The chain employs TRBV5-4 and TRBJ2-3, with 8 bases aligning to TRBD1. The CDR3 sequence is CAKSDRATDTQYF. The DNA for the CDR3 is TGTGCCAAATCGGACAGGGCCACAGATACGCAGTATTTT.